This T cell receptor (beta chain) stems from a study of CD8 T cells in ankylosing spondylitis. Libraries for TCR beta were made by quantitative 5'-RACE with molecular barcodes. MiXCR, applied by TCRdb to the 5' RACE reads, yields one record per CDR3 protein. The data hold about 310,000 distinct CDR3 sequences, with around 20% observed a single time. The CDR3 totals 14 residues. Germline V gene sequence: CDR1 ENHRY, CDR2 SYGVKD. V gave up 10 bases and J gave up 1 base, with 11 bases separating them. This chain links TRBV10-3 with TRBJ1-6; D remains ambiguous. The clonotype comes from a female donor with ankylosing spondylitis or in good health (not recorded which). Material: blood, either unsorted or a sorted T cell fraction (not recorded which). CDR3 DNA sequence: TGTGCCACCGCGTCGGAATCCTATAATTCACCCCTCCACTTT. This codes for CATASESYNSPLHF.